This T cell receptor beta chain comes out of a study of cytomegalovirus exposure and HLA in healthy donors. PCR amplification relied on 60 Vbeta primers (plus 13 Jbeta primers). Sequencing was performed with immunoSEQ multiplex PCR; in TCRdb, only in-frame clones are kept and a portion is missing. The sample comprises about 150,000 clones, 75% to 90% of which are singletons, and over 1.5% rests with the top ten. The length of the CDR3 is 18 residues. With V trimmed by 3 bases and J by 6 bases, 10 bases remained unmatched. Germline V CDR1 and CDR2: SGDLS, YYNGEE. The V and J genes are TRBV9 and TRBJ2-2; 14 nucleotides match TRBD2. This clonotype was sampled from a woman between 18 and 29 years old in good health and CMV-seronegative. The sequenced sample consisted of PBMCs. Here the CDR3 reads CASSATSGGARGAGELFF. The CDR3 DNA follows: TGTGCCAGCAGCGCGACTAGCGGGGGGGCCAGAGGCGCCGGGGAGCTGTTTTTT.